This T cell receptor (beta chain) is from a study of shared clonotypes between healthy human individuals. A roughly 200 ng quantity of DNA, tens of thousands of T cell genomes, went into the sorted-subset replicate PCRs. Assay used: immunoSEQ multiplex PCR; TCRdb lists only in-frame clones, some missing. The sample carries about 590,000 clones, 95% recorded once. Notes on the study in general: Naive CD4 clonotypes were shared across a handful of donors at 4.5% to 6.5%. A small donor pool kept down the genetic and exposure-history diversity that was represented.

There are 15 residues in the CDR3. J gave up 8 bases and V 6 bases, and 9 bases lay outside the gene matches. Germline values: CDR1 LNHDA, CDR2 SQIVND (reference sequence). As for this clone: What it binds is not known.

CD45RO-negative cells were positively selected for CCR7, leaving out terminally differentiated effector memory CD45RA+ cells. Sample: naive CD8+ T cells sorted from blood. V usage is TRBV19 and J usage is TRBJ2-1; 11 bases align to TRBD2. This clonotype was obtained from a woman aged 25-40 years in good health. CDR3 nucleotide sequence: TGTGCCAGTAGCAACCTAGCGGGAGGAGGGGATGAGCAGTTCTTC. It translates to CASSNLAGGGDEQFF.